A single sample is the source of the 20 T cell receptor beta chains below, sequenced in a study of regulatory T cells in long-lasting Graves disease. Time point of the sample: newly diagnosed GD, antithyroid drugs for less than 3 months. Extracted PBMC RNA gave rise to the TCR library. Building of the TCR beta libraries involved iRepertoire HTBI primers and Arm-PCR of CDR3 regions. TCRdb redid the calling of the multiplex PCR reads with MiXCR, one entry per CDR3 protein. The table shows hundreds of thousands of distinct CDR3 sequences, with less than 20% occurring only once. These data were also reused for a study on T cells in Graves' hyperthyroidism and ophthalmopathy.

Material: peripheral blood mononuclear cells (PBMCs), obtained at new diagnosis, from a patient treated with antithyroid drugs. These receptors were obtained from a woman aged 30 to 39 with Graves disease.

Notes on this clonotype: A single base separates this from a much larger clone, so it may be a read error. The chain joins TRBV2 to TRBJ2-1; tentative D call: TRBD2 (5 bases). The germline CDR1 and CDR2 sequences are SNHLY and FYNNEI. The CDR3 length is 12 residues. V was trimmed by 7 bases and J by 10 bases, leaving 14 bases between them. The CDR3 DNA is TGTGCCAGCAACCGGGATTTCTACGAGCAGTTCTTC. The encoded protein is CASNRDFYEQFF.

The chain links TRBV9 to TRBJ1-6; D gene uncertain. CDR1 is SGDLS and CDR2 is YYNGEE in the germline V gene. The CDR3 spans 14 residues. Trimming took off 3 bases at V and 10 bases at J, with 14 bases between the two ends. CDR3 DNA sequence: TGTGCCAGCAGCGCTATAAACAGTAACTCACCCCTCCACTTT. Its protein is CASSAINSNSPLHF. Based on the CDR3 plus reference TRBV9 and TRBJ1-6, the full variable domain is DSGVTQTPKHLITATGQRVTLRCSPRSGDLSVYWYQQSLDQGLQFLIQYYNGEERAKGNILERFSAQQFPDLHSELNLSSLELGDSALYFCASSAINSNSPLHFGNGTRLTVT.

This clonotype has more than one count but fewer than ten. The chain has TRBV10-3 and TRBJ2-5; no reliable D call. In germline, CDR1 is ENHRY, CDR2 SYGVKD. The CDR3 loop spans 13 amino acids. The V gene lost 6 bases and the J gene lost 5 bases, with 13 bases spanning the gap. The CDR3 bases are TGTGCCATCAGGGGGATTATAACGGAGACCCAGTACTTC. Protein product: CAIRGIITETQYF.

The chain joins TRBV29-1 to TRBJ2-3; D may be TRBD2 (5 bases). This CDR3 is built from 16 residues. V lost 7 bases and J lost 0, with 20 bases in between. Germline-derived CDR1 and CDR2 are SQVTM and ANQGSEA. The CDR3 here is CSDKTGSASSTDTQYF. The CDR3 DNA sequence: TGCAGCGACAAGACGGGGAGCGCTTCTAGCACAGATACGCAGTATTTT.

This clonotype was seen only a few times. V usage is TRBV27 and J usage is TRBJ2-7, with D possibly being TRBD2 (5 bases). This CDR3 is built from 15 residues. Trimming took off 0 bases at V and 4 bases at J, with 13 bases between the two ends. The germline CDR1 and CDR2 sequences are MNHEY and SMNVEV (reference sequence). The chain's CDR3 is CASSLSFGLIYEQYF. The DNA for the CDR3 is TGTGCCAGCAGTTTATCCTTTGGACTTATTTACGAGCAGTACTTC.

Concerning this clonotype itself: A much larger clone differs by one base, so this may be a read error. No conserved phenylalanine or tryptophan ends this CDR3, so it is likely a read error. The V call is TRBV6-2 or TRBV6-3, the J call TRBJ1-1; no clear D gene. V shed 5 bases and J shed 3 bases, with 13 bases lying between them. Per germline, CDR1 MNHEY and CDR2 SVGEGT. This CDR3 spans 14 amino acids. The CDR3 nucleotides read TGTGCCAGCAGTGAACATGGAGGCCACACTGAAGCTTTCCTT. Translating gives CASSEHGGHTEAFL.

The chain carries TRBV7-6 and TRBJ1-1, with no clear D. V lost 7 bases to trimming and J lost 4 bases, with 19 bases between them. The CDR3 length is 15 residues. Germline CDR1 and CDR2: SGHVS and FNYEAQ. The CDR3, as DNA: TGTGCCAGCACCCCGGGTATTTTTGGAAGCACTGAAGCTTTCTTT. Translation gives CASTPGIFGSTEAFF.

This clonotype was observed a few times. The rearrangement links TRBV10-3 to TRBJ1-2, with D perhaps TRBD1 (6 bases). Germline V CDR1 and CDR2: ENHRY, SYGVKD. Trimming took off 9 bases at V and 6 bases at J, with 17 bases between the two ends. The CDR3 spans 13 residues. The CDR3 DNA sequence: TGTGCCATATGGACAGAGCCGTTCGATGGCTACACCTTC. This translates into CAIWTEPFDGYTF.

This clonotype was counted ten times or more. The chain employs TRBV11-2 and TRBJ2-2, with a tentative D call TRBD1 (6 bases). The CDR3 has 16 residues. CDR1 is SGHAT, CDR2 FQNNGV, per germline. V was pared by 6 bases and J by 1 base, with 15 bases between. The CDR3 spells CASRIPGTRNTGELFF. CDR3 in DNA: TGTGCCAGCAGAATACCCGGGACAAGGAACACCGGGGAGCTGTTTTTT.

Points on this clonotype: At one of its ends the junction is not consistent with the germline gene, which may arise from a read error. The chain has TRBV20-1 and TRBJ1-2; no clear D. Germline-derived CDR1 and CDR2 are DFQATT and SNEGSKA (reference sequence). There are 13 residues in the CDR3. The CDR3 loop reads CSAQEGVNYGHTF. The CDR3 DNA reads TGCAGTGCTCAGGAGGGCGTAAACTATGGCCACACCTTC.

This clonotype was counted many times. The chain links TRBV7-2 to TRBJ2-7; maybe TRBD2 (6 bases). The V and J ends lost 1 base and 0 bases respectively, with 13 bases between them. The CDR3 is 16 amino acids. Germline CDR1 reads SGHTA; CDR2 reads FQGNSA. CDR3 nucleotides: TGTGCCAGCAGCTTAGGGTCGCGGGGAAGCTCCTACGAGCAGTACTTC. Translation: CASSLGSRGSSYEQYF.

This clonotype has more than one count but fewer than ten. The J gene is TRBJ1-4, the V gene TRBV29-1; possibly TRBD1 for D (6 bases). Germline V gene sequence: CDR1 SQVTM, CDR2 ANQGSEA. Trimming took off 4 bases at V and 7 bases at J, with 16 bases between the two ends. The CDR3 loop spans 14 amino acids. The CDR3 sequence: CSVVGQLGGEKLFF. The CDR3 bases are TGCAGCGTTGTTGGACAGCTGGGGGGTGAAAAACTGTTTTTT.

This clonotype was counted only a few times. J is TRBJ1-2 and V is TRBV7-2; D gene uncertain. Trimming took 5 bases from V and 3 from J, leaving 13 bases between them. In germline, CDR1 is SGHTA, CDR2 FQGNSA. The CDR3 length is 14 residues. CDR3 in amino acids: CASSAMRADYGYTF. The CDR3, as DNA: TGTGCCAGCAGCGCTATGAGGGCCGACTATGGCTACACCTTC.

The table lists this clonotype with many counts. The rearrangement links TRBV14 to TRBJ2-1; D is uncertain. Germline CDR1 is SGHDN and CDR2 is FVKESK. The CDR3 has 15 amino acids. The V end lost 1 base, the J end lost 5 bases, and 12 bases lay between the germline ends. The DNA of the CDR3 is TGTGCCAGCAGCCAAGTGGGAAGTTTAAACAATGAGCAGTTCTTC. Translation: CASSQVGSLNNEQFF.

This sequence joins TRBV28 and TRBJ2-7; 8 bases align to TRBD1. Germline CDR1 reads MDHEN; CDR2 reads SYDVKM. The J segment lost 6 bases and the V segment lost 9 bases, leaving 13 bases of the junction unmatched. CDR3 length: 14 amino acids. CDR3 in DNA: TGTGCCAGTAACCCCCAGGACAGGGTCGCCGAGCAGTACTTC. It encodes CASNPQDRVAEQYF.

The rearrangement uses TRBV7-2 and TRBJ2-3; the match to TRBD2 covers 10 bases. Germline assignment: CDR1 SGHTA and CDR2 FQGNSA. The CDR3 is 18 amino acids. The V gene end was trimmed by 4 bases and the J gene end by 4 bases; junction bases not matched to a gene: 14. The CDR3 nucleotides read TGTGCCAGCAGCTCACAGGGACTAGCGCTAAGGGGTGCAGATACGCAGTATTTT. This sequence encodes CASSSQGLALRGADTQYF.

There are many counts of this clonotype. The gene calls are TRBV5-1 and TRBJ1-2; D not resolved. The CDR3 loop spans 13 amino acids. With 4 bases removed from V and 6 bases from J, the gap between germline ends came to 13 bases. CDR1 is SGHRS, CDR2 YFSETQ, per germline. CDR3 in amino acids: CASSPTGLDGYTF. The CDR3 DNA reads TGCGCCAGCAGCCCGACGGGTTTAGATGGCTACACCTTC.

In nucleotides, the CDR3 is TGTGCCTGGAGTGTACCCGACAGGGAGCAGTACTTC. Amino acid sequence: CAWSVPDREQYF. The V and J genes are TRBV30 and TRBJ2-7; maybe TRBD1 (6 bases). CDR3 length equals 12 residues. Germline V lookup: CDR1 GTSNPN, CDR2 SVGIG (reference sequence). V was clipped by 0 bases and J by 7 bases, with 10 bases between them.

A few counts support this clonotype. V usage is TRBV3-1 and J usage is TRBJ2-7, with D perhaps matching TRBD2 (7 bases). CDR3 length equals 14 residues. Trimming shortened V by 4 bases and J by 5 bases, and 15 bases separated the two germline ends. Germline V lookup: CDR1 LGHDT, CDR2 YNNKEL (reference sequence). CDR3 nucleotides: TGTGCCAGCAGCCCCTCGGGGGGCACCAACGAGCAGTACTTC. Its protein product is CASSPSGGTNEQYF.

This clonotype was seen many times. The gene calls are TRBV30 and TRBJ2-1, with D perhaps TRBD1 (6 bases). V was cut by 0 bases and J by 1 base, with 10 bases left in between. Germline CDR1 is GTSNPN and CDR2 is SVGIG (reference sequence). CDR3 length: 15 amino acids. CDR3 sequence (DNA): TGTGCCTGGAGTGTCCCAGGGGCTTCCTACAATGAGCAGTTCTTC. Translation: CAWSVPGASYNEQFF.